Reported below is one TCR beta chain. Germline V lookup: CDR1 WSHSY, CDR2 SAAADI. Trimming took 8 bases from V and 2 from J; bases not matched to a gene: 11. This CDR3 is 17 amino acids long. TCRdb recomputed calls from the 5' RACE reads with MiXCR, one row per CDR3 protein. The data hold about 210,000 distinct CDR3 sequences, with roughly 3.3% observed a single time. This entry belongs to a study of T cells after yellow fever vaccination. The wider study: Libraries from low-cell-number fractions were prepared with the SMART-Seq v4 Ultra Low Input RNA kit.

The sequencing here drew on CD4+ T cells sorted from PBMCs, taken 10 days after the yellow fever booster vaccination. This clonotype was sampled from a man aged 18 to 35 who received the YFV17D yellow fever vaccine. The rearrangement joins TRBV10-2 to TRBJ2-7, with 14 nucleotides matching TRBD2. DNA for the CDR3: TGCGCCAGCGAGGAGCCGGGACTAGCGGGGGAGGCCTACGAGCAGTACTTC. The encoded protein is CASEEPGLAGEAYEQYF.